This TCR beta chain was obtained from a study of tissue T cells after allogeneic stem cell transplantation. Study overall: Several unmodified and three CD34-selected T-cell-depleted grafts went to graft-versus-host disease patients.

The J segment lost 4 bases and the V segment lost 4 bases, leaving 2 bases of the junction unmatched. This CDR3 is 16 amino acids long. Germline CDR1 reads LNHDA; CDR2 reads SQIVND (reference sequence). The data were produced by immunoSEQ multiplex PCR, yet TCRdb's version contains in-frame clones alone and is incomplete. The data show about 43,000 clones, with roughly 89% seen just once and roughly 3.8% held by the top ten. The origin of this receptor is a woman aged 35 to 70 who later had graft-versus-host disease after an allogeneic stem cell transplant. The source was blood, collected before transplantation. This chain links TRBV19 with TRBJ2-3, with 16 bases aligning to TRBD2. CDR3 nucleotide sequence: TGTGCCAGTAGTACCGGGACTAGCGGGAGGGCAGATACGCAGTATTTT. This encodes CASSTGTSGRADTQYF.